The rows below give T cell receptor beta chains drawn from one sample of a study of T cells in tumors after PD-1 blockade. Generated by immunoSEQ multiplex PCR, the TCRdb table keeps only in-frame clones and is missing some. The table shows tens of thousands of clones, with 60% to 80% occurring only once. This specimen was PBMCs, taken before anti-PD-1 treatment. All receptors derive from a human donor with basal cell carcinoma. CDR3s include the opening cysteine and the closing phenylalanine or tryptophan. The order of the fields is D gene, clone size, V gene, J gene, CDR3 DNA, CDR3 protein. D genes are given only for firm matches. Clone size, where shown, is once, few, many, or a class for clones that have expanded.

>.|.|TRBV2|TRBJ2-2
TGTGCCAGCAGTGAGTTTCGTTCAGGGGAGCTGTTTTTT
CASSEFRSGELFF
>TRBD1|.|TRBV28|TRBJ1-3
TGTGCCAGCAGTCGGGACAGGGGAAGCTCTGGAAACACTATATATTTT
CASSRDRGSSGNTIYF
>.|.|TRBV27|TRBJ1-1
TGTGCCAGCAGTTTCGGAGGGAACACTGAAGCTTTCTTT
CASSFGGNTEAFF
>.|once|TRBV7-2|TRBJ1-3
TGTGCCAGCAGCTTGGAACGATGGGGGTTTGGAAACACCATATATTTT
CASSLERWGFGNTIYF
>.|few|TRBV4-1|TRBJ1-6
TGCGCCAGCAGCCAAGAAGCCCGGCTGAATTCACCCCTCCACTTT
CASSQEARLNSPLHF
>.|.|TRBV4-1|TRBJ2-7
TGCGCCAGCAGCCAAGAACTCCTAACCTACTACGAGCAGTACTTC
CASSQELLTYYEQYF
>TRBD1|few|TRBV28|TRBJ1-3
TGTGCCAGCAACAATCCACAGGGGCGTGTAAACACCATATATTTT
CASNNPQGRVNTIYF
>.|once|TRBV7-9|TRBJ1-1
TGTGCCAGCAGCTTCGGCGGGAACACTGAAGCTTTCTTT
CASSFGGNTEAFF
>.|.|TRBV18|TRBJ2-2
TGTGCCAGCTCACCACAGAGCGGCGCGAACACCGGGGAGCTGTTTTTT
CASSPQSGANTGELFF
>.|.|TRBV3-1/TRBV3-2|TRBJ1-6
TGTGCCAGCAGCCCCCGAGCAGGGCCGGAAGATTCACCCCTCCACTTT
CASSPRAGPEDSPLHF
>.|.|TRBV28|TRBJ1-2
TGTGCCAGCACCGCCGAGGTACCGGACTATGGCTACACCTTC
CASTAEVPDYGYTF